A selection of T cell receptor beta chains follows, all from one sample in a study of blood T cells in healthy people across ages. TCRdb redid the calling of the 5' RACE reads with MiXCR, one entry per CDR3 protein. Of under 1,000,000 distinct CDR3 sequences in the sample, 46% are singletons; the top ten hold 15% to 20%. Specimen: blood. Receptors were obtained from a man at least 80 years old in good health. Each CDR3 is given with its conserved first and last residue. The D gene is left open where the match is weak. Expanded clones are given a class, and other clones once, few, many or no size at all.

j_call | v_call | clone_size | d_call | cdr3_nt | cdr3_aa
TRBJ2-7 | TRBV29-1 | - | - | TGCAGCGTTGAAAGAGGCCAGGTGTACAATGAGCAGTACTTC | CSVERGQVYNEQYF
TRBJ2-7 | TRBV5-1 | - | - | TGCGCCAGCAGCTTGGATCCCCGGGAGTTGTACGAGCAGTACTTC | CASSLDPRELYEQYF
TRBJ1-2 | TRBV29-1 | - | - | TGCAGCGGAACTGACGGAGCTAACTATGGCTACACCTTC | CSGTDGANYGYTF
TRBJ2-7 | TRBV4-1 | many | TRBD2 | TGCGCCAGCAACCCGGGACTAGCGGAAATCTACGAGCAGTACTTC | CASNPGLAEIYEQYF
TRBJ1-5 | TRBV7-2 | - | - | TGTGCCAGCAGCTTGAAAGGGCCGGGGCAGCCCCAGCATTTT | CASSLKGPGQPQHF
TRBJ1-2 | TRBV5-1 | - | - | TGCGCCAGCAGCTTGTCCCCAGGGGCGCAAAACTATGGCTACACCTTC | CASSLSPGAQNYGYTF
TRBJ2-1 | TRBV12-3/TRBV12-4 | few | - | TGTGCCAGCCAGGCGGGACCGAACTCCAATGAGCAGTTCTTC | CASQAGPNSNEQFF
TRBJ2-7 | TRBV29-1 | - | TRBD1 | TGCAGCGTTGAAGCAGGGGGCACCTACGAGCAGTACTTC | CSVEAGGTYEQYF
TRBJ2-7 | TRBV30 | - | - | TGTGCCTGGAGTGGGGTAGGGCGTGAGCAGTACTTC | CAWSGVGREQYF
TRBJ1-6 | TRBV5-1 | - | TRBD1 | TGCGCCAGCAGCTTACGGACAGGGAATTCACCCCTCCACTTT | CASSLRTGNSPLHF
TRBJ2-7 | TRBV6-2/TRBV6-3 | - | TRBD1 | TGTGCCAGCAGTTACGGGACAGGCTACTCCTACGAGCAGTACTTC | CASSYGTGYSYEQYF
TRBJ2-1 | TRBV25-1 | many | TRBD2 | TGTGCCAGCAGGTCCAGACTAGCGGGAGGCAATGAGCAGTTCTTC | CASRSRLAGGNEQFF
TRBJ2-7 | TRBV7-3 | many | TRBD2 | TGTGCCAGCAGCACCTCTACGCGAGCGGGAGAAAGTCACGAGCAGTACTTC | CASSTSTRAGESHEQYF
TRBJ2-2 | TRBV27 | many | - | TGTGCCAGCAGTTTAGACATAGCCACGACCACCGGGGAGCTGTTTTTT | CASSLDIATTTGELFF
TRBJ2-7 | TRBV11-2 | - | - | TGTGCCAGCAGCTTAAACTTACCTTCCTACGAGCAGTACTTC | CASSLNLPSYEQYF
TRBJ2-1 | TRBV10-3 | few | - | TGTGCCATCAGCGACAATTCCTACAATGAGCAGTTCTTC | CAISDNSYNEQFF
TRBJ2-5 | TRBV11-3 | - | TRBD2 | TGTGCCAGCAGCTTAGAGGTCGGAGCGGGAGGGCCCAATGAGCAGTACTTC | CASSLEVGAGGPNEQYF
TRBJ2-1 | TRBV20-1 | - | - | TGCAGTGCTAGGCTGATGAGCTCCTACAATGAGCAGTTCTTC | CSARLMSSYNEQFF
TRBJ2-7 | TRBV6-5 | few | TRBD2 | TGTGCCAGCAGTCCGAGCGGGAGGATCCCCTACGAGCAGTACTTC | CASSPSGRIPYEQYF
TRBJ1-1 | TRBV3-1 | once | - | TGTGCCAGCAGCCGTAACAGCTACACTGAAGCTTTCTTT | CASSRNSYTEAFF
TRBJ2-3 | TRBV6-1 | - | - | TGTGCCAGCAGTGTCGATTTCTCAGATACGCAGTATTTT | CASSVDFSDTQYF
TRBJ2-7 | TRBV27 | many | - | TGTGCCAGCAGTTTAAGAGGGGGCGAGCAGTACTTC | CASSLRGGEQYF
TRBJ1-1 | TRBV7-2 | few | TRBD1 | TGTGCCAGCAGTACCCAGAGGACAGGACCGAACACTGAAGCTTTCTTT | CASSTQRTGPNTEAFF
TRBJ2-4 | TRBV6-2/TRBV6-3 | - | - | TGTGCCAGCAGTTACAGGGCTCCTCCCATTCAGTACTTC | CASSYRAPPIQYF
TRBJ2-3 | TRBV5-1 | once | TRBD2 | TGCGCCAGCAGCGCCCCACGGGCGGGAGTTTTAGATACGCAGTATTTT | CASSAPRAGVLDTQYF
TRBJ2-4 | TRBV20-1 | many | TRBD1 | TGCAGTGCTAGAGATCGTTTGACAGGGGGTTCCCTAATTCAGTACTTC | CSARDRLTGGSLIQYF
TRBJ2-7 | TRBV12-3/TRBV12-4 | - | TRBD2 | TGTGCCAGCAGGCCTAGCGGGTGGTACGAGCAGTACTTC | CASRPSGWYEQYF
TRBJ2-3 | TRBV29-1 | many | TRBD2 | TGCAGCGGATTTTCTAGCGGGAACACAGATACGCAGTATTTT | CSGFSSGNTDTQYF
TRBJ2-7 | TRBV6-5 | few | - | TGTGCCAGCAGTTACTCGAGGGGATCCGACTACGAGCAGTACTTC | CASSYSRGSDYEQYF